The 2 T cell receptor beta chains listed next were all sequenced from one sample in a study of identical twins. TCRdb ran MiXCR on the 5' RACE reads and lists one entry per CDR3 protein. This sample yields roughly 770,000 distinct CDR3 sequences, of which 15% to 20% are seen a single time; approximately 14% belongs to the top ten. These same records also appear under a second study, on T cells expressing NK-cell markers.

The material sequenced was PBMCs. All receptors come from a woman aged 18 to 35 in good health.

The chain couples TRBV11-2 to TRBJ2-1, with D uncertain. The V gene lost 0 bases and the J gene lost 8 bases, with 11 bases spanning the gap. The CDR3 has 14 residues. Germline CDR1 SGHAT, CDR2 FQNNGV. For the CDR3, the DNA is TGTGCCAGCAGCTTAGATCTCCGACTGGATGAGCAGTTCTTC. Its protein product is CASSLDLRLDEQFF.

The chain recombines TRBV29-1 with TRBJ1-1, with a possible D match to TRBD1 (5 bases). Trimming shortened V by 4 bases and J by 0 bases, and 12 bases separated the two germline ends. This CDR3 comprises 14 residues. Germline V lookup: CDR1 SQVTM, CDR2 ANQGSEA. The CDR3 protein is CSVARAGLNTEAFF. For the CDR3, the DNA is TGCAGCGTTGCTAGGGCAGGGTTGAACACTGAAGCTTTCTTT.